The 17 T cell receptor beta chains presented below share a single source sample, sequenced in a study of tumor and adjacent non-tumor tissue in lung cancer. The library came from three nested PCR rounds adapted from ARM-PCR protocols. TCRdb fed the multiplex PCR reads into MiXCR, producing one record per CDR3 protein. Here the sample spans more than 120,000 distinct CDR3 sequences, approximately 64% being singletons. RNA was extracted from bulk tissue without any cell sorting. Material for sequencing was lung tumor tissue. The receptor source for this set is a man between 60 and 75 years old with small cell lung cancer.

The chain uses TRBV11-2 and TRBJ2-2, with D possibly matching TRBD1 (5 bases). The CDR3 covers 15 residues. Germline V gene data show CDR1 as SGHAT and CDR2 as FQNNGV. The chain's CDR3 is CVSSTDTFYTGELFF. In DNA, the CDR3 is TGTGTCAGTAGCACGGACACCTTCTACACCGGGGAGCTGTTTTTT.

Turning to this clonotype: An end of the junction does not agree with germline; a read error may underlie this. This rearrangement joins TRBV29-1 to TRBJ1-2, with D possibly matching TRBD1 (6 bases). The CDR3 is 12 amino acids. Germline CDR1 SQVTM, CDR2 ANQGSEA. CDR3: CSVAQGDYAYTF. The CDR3 coding sequence is TGCAGCGTCGCACAGGGTGACTATGCCTACACCTTC.

The chain employs TRBV12-3 or TRBV12-4 and TRBJ2-2; the D is unclear. CDR3 length: 17 amino acids. V was trimmed by 2 bases and J by 2 bases, leaving 15 bases between them. CDR3 nucleotide sequence: TGTGCCAGCAGTTTATGGCAGATCCTTACTAACACCGGGGAGCTGTTTTTT. It is translated as CASSLWQILTNTGELFF.

The table lists this clonotype with a count of one. V usage is TRBV5-1 and J usage is TRBJ2-5, with D perhaps TRBD2 (7 bases). The length of the CDR3 is 15 residues. The germline gives CDR1 SGHRS, CDR2 YFSETQ. The V and J ends lost 7 bases and 2 bases respectively, with 18 bases between them. Here the CDR3 DNA reads TGCGCCAGCTTCCCTGGGGGAGGGGGACAAGAGACCCAGTACTTC. This encodes CASFPGGGGQETQYF. Supplemented by reference TRBV5-1 and TRBJ2-5, the full variable domain reads KAGVTQTPRYLIKTRGQQVTLSCSPISGHRSVSWYQQTPGQGLQFLFEYFSETQRNKGNFPGRFSGRQFSNSRSEMNVSTLELGDSALYLCASFPGGGGQETQYFGPGTRLLVL.

On this clonotype: This likely comes from a read error, as the CDR3 has no conserved phenylalanine or tryptophan at its end. This chain uses TRBV11-2 with TRBJ2-1, with 8 bases matching TRBD2. Per germline, CDR1 SGHAT and CDR2 FQNNGV. The CDR3 contains 14 residues. After removal of 8 bases from V and 8 bases from J, the junction contained 11 bases not matched to a gene. This CDR3 is CASGGASGSDEQFC. CDR3 DNA: TGTGCCAGCGGGGGGGCTAGCGGGTCCGATGAGCAGTTCTGC.

This clonotype was recorded at least ten times. V is TRBV11-2 and J is TRBJ2-2; TRBD2 is a possible D gene (5 bases). V was shortened by 3 bases and J by 0 bases, with 8 bases between the two germline ends. Germline V lookup: CDR1 SGHAT, CDR2 FQNNGV. This CDR3 has 15 amino acids. The CDR3 spells CASSFGSANTGELFF. The DNA for the CDR3 is TGTGCCAGCAGCTTCGGTAGCGCGAACACCGGGGAGCTGTTTTTT.

The rearrangement links TRBV29-1 to TRBJ1-5; maybe TRBD1 (6 bases). CDR1 and CDR2 from the germline V gene are SQVTM and ANQGSEA. The CDR3 has 13 amino acids. V lost 6 bases and J 6 bases, leaving 15 bases between the germline ends. The CDR3, as DNA: TGCAGCGTCCAGGGGCCTGGCATTCAGCCCCAGCATTTT. Its translation: CSVQGPGIQPQHF.

Many counts were recorded for this clonotype. The DNA for the CDR3 is TGTGCCAGCAGCCACAGGGACTACCTCTACGAGCAGTACGTC. Its protein product is CASSHRDYLYEQYV. The rearrangement uses TRBV5-6 and TRBJ2-7; D possibly corresponds to TRBD2 (7 bases). The length of the CDR3 is 14 residues. V was shortened by 4 bases and J by 3 bases, with 14 bases between the two germline ends. The germline V gene encodes CDR1 SGHDT and CDR2 YYEEEE.

This clonotype was seen only a few times. Relative to the germline gene, one junction end is altered; a read error may explain this. V and J are TRBV11-2 and TRBJ1-1; D ambiguous. The CDR3 has 14 residues. Per germline, CDR1 SGHAT and CDR2 FQNNGV. The CDR3 region has the DNA TGTGCCAGCAGCTTCGCCATGCGGAGCACTGAAGCTTTCTTC. Protein product: CASSFAMRSTEAFF.

This chain connects TRBV28 to TRBJ2-1; 8 nucleotides agree with TRBD2. The CDR3 length is 13 residues. Germline CDR1 is MDHEN and CDR2 is SYDVKM. Unmatched junction bases numbered 5, after V lost 8 bases and J lost 5 bases. CDR3 nucleotides: TGTGCCAGCTTTAATAGCGGGGACAATGAGCAGTTCTTC. It is translated as CASFNSGDNEQFF.

The chain employs TRBV6-2 or TRBV6-3 and TRBJ2-1; no firm D call. The CDR3 is 13 residues long. V lost 10 bases and J 5 bases, leaving 15 bases between the germline ends. Germline loops: CDR1 MNHEY, CDR2 SVGEGT. The CDR3 here is CANGTGPNNEQFF. DNA for the CDR3: TGTGCCAACGGTACCGGACCTAACAATGAGCAGTTCTTC.

The sample holds a few counts of this clonotype. The germline gene is not matched at one end of the junction; a read error may be the cause. The chain uses TRBV11-2 and TRBJ2-7, with TRBD2 identical over 8 bases. The germline CDR1 and CDR2 sequences are SGHAT and FQNNGV. The CDR3 covers 17 residues. The CDR3 DNA follows: TGTGCCAGCAGCTTAGATCGGGGACTAGTGGGAGGGTACGAGCAGTACTTT. Amino acids: CASSLDRGLVGGYEQYF. Combining the CDR3 with reference TRBV11-2 and TRBJ2-7 gives the whole variable domain EAGVAQSPRYKIIEKRQSVAFWCNPISGHATLYWYQQILGQGPKLLIQFQNNGVVDDSQLPKDRFSAERLKGVDSTLKIQPAKLEDSAVYLCASSLDRGLVGGYEQYFGPGTRLTVT.

CDR3 bases: TGCAGCGGTATGGGCCTACAGAGGTCTGGCGAGCAGTACGTC. It codes for CSGMGLQRSGEQYV. This chain links TRBV29-1 with TRBJ2-7; D remains unclear. Germline CDR1 is SQVTM and CDR2 is ANQGSEA. With 7 bases removed from V and 6 bases from J, the gap between germline ends came to 22 bases. The CDR3 covers 14 residues.

In this sample, this clonotype turned up once. At one end the junction does not follow the germline gene, possibly because of a read error. V gene TRBV28 combines with J gene TRBJ2-2, with 7 bases aligning to TRBD2. This CDR3 comprises 15 residues. Looked up from germline, CDR1 is MDHEN and CDR2 is SYDVKM. This chain's CDR3 is CAGSRGVINTGELFF. CDR3 in DNA: TGTGCCGGCAGTCGGGGGGTAATCAACACCGGGGAGCTGTTTTTT.

The V call is TRBV29-1, the J call TRBJ1-5; 7 bases agree with TRBD1. The germline V gene encodes CDR1 SQVTM and CDR2 ANQGSEA. Losses at the gene ends were 5 bases for V and 3 bases for J; bases not matched to a gene: 7. CDR3 length: 14 residues. This CDR3 reads CSVRAGGHNQPQHF. In DNA form, the CDR3 reads TGCAGCGTTAGGGCAGGGGGTCACAATCAGCCCCAGCATTTT.

J is TRBJ1-2 and V is TRBV10-3; D ambiguous. The germline CDR1 and CDR2 sequences are ENHRY and SYGVKD. The CDR3 spans 14 residues. The ends were cut back, 8 bases at V and 4 bases at J, with 17 bases in the middle. The CDR3 region has the DNA TGTGCCATCTCGCGGGAAGGAATTACCTATGGCTACACCTTC. This translates into CAISREGITYGYTF.

The table lists this clonotype with a count of one. This chain joins TRBV5-4 and TRBJ2-3; D ambiguous. Germline CDR1 reads SGHNT; CDR2 reads YYREEE (reference sequence). The V and J ends lost 4 bases and 3 bases respectively, with 12 bases between them. CDR3 size: 14 residues. For the CDR3, the DNA is TGTGCCAGCAGCCGGACGGCTAGTACAGATACGCAGTATTTT. Translated, it gives CASSRTASTDTQYF.